This TCR beta chain appears in the sequencing data of a study of CD8+CD57+ T cells in acquired aplastic anemia. Both TCR beta VDJ combination and CDR3 sequence profiling were carried out. Genomic DNA was the template for this profiling. One entry per CDR3 protein, called by TCRdb with MiXCR from the reads. Among 150,000 to 180,000 distinct CDR3 sequences listed, just over 50% were seen once. This CDR3 has 14 amino acids. Losses at the gene ends were 2 bases for V and 3 bases for J; bases not matched to a gene: 3. Germline CDR1 reads SEHNR; CDR2 reads FQNEAQ (reference sequence). Flow cytometry had shown expanded CD8+CD57+ cells in the patients chosen for sequencing.

The sample comprised sorted CD4+, CD8+, or CD8+CD57+ T cells (not recorded which) from PBMCs. The receptor comes from a human donor with aplastic anemia. The chain carries TRBV7-9 and TRBJ1-1; 7 positions match TRBD1. In DNA, the CDR3 is TGTGCCAGCAGCTTATCTCAGGGGGACACTGAAGCTTTCTTT. Protein sequence: CASSLSQGDTEAFF.